This T cell receptor beta chain is from a study of blood T cell repertoires in COVID-19. Across the whole study: PBMCs, B-cell-depleted T cells, or T cells were the source of the cDNA or gDNA that made up the material.

Per the germline V gene, CDR1 is MNHEY and CDR2 is SVGAGI. The trim removed 6 bases at V and 0 bases at J, leaving 2 bases unmatched. There are 14 residues in the CDR3. Original methodology: Nucleated cell number was recorded as an estimate derived from reference gene primer amplification. TCRdb's table, derived via immunoSEQ multiplex PCR, lists solely in-frame clones and lacks some. The V and J calls and clone size come from that table; D and trimming were worked out from the DNA. The table includes 300,000 to 400,000 clones, 88% detected once. Sequencing input: PBMCs or T cells enriched from blood (not recorded which). The TCR originated in a woman between 18 and 29 years old who had recovered from COVID-19. The V call is TRBV6-5, the J call TRBJ2-7; 10 bases match TRBD1. The CDR3 region is CASRDRGSSYEQYF. The CDR3 DNA is TGTGCCAGCAGGGACAGGGGGTCCTCCTACGAGCAGTACTTC.